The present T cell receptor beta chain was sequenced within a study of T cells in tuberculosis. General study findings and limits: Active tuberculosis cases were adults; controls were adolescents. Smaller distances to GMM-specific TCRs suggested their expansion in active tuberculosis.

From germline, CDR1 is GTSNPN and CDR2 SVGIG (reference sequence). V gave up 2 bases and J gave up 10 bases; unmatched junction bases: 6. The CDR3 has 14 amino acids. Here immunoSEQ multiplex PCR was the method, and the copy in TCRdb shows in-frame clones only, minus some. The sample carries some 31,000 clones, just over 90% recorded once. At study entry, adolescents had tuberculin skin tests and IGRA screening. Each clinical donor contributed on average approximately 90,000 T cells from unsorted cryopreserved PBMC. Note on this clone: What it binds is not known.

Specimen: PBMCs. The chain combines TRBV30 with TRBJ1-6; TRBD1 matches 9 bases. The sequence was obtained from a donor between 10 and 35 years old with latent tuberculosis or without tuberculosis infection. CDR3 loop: CAWSLGQGRSPLHF. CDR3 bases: TGTGCCTGGAGTTTGGGACAGGGACGGTCACCCCTCCACTTT. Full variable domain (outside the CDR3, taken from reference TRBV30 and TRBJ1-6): SQTIHQWPATLVQPVGSPLSLECTVEGTSNPNLYWYRQAAGRGLQLLFYSVGIGQISSEVPQNLSASRPQDRQFILSSKKLLLSDSGFYLCAWSLGQGRSPLHFGNGTRLTVT.